This T cell receptor beta chain was obtained from a study of Ad26.COV2.S vaccination and SARS-CoV-2 variants. As for the study in general: The trial was COV1001 and the donor's arm was Ad26.COV2.S. Study results and limitations: Breadth, reportedly substantial, characterized the spike-specific CD8+ and CD4+ T cell responses after vaccination.

Profiled with immunoSEQ multiplex PCR; TCRdb holds only in-frame clones, not every one. This sample yields roughly 680,000 clones, of which roughly 90% are seen a single time; about 1.5% belongs to the top ten. The CDR3 is 13 amino acids. V lost 7 bases, J lost 9 bases, and 9 bases stayed unmatched. Concerning this clone itself: Its matching antigen is unknown.

Treatment meaning: around 19 received Ad26.COV2.S at low or high dose, single or two shots; several received placebo; per-sample allocation not given. Vaccine and placebo recipients were sampled on day 63 after the first injection. The clonotype comes from a person aged 18-60 years who received the Ad26.COV2.S COVID-19 vaccine or a placebo. The V and J genes are TRBV12-3 or TRBV12-4 and TRBJ1-5; TRBD1 aligns across 7 bases. The sequencing used peripheral blood, collected in a trial of Ad26.COV2.S vaccine versus placebo. For the CDR3, the DNA is TGTGCCAGCACCCGACAGGGACAATCGCCCCAGCATTTT. Its protein is CASTRQGQSPQHF.